The 14 T cell receptor beta chains listed next were all sequenced from one sample in a study of blood T cell repertoires in COVID-19. Profiled with immunoSEQ multiplex PCR; TCRdb holds only in-frame clones, not every one. The sample contains around 260,000 clones, 83% of which appear only once. The sample consisted of peripheral blood. The receptors originated from a woman in her forties or fifties who had recovered from COVID-19.

The chain employs TRBV7-2 and TRBJ1-3; 8 nucleotides line up with TRBD1. The CDR3 loop spans 15 amino acids. The germline gives CDR1 SGHTA, CDR2 FQGNSA. The V gene end was trimmed by 5 bases and the J gene end by 4 bases; junction bases not matched to a gene: 7. CDR3 in amino acids: CASSPGQGRGNTIYF. In DNA form, the CDR3 reads TGTGCCAGCAGCCCCGGACAGGGAAGGGGAAACACCATATATTTT. Variable domain in full (rest from reference TRBV7-2 and TRBJ1-3): GAGVSQSPSNKVTEKGKDVELRCDPISGHTALYWYRQSLGQGLEFLIYFQGNSAPDKSGLPSDRFSAERTGGSVSTLTIQRTQQEDSAVYLCASSPGQGRGNTIYFGEGSWLTVV.

In this sample, this clone turned up once. This chain links TRBV30 with TRBJ2-7, with D perhaps assigned TRBD1 or TRBD2 (7 bases each). The germline V and J ends were trimmed by 5 bases and 4 bases, with 12 bases remaining between them. CDR1 is GTSNPN, CDR2 SVGIG, per germline (reference sequence). CDR3 length equals 12 residues. The CDR3 bases are TGTGCCTGGGGGAGGGGGCGGTACGAGCAGTACTTC. The encoded protein is CAWGRGRYEQYF.

V gene TRBV6-5 combines with J gene TRBJ2-5, with a possible D match to TRBD1 (5 bases). Trimming removed 8 bases at V and 4 bases at J, with 17 bases between. Germline assignment: CDR1 MNHEY and CDR2 SVGAGI. The CDR3 is 14 residues long. CDR3 sequence reads: CASVRQGRGETQYF. DNA for the CDR3: TGTGCCAGCGTGAGGCAGGGCCGAGGAGAGACCCAGTACTTC.

The V call is TRBV28, the J call TRBJ2-1; 14 bases line up with TRBD2. Looked up from germline, CDR1 is MDHEN and CDR2 is SYDVKM. The CDR3 has 16 amino acids. After removal of 2 bases from V and 10 bases from J, the junction contained 7 bases not matched to a gene. CDR3 DNA: TGTGCCAGCAGTTTAACGACTAGCGGGAGGGTCGGCGAGCAGTTCTTC. The encoded protein is CASSLTTSGRVGEQFF.

In this sample, this clone turned up once. The chain links TRBV4-1 to TRBJ1-6; tentative D call: TRBD1 (5 bases). CDR1 and CDR2 from the germline V gene are MGHRA and YSYEKL. The CDR3 consists of 14 residues. V was cut by 4 bases and J by 5 bases, with 9 bases left in between. The CDR3 sequence is CASSRGGDNSPLHF. The CDR3 DNA is TGCGCCAGCAGCCGCGGGGGGGATAATTCACCCCTCCACTTT.

J is TRBJ1-2 and V is TRBV7-2, with a possible D match to TRBD1 (5 bases). Trimming took 3 bases from V and 1 from J, leaving 9 bases between them. The CDR3 runs 14 residues. The V gene's germline CDR1 is SGHTA and CDR2 FQGNSA. The CDR3 spells CASSFPGFNYGYTF. For the CDR3, the DNA is TGTGCCAGCAGCTTTCCAGGGTTTAACTATGGCTACACCTTC.

The V call is TRBV4-3, the J call TRBJ2-5; TRBD1 might be the D (6 bases). The CDR3 is 16 amino acids. Germline V gives CDR1 LGHNA, CDR2 YSLEER. Deletions cut 1 base from V and 2 bases from J, with 14 bases between. As DNA, the CDR3 is TGCGCCAGCAGCCAAGGAGATCGCAGGGGACAAGAGACCCAGTACTTC. This translates into CASSQGDRRGQETQYF.

The chain recombines TRBV24-1 with TRBJ2-3, with TRBD2 matching over 8 bases. Germline lookup yields CDR1 KGHDR and CDR2 SFDVKD. This CDR3 comprises 14 residues. Trimming took 10 bases from V and 5 from J; bases not matched to a gene: 10. The CDR3 nucleotides read TGTGCCACAGGCACAGCGGGAGAGCAAGATACGCAGTATTTT. Its protein product is CATGTAGEQDTQYF.

CDR3 nucleotides: TGTGCCAGCAGCCAAGGGGACAGGGGGCGGTCCGTCCAAGAGACCCAGTACTTC. This codes for CASSQGDRGRSVQETQYF. The V call is TRBV3-1 (or the pseudogene TRBV3-2), the J call TRBJ2-5; 12 positions agree with TRBD1. V gave up 1 base and J gave up 1 base; unmatched junction bases: 7. Germline V CDR1 and CDR2: LGHDT, YNNKEL (reference sequence). The CDR3 is made up of 18 amino acids.

This clone turned up a few times. The chain has TRBV11-2 and TRBJ2-2; a possible D gene is TRBD2 (5 bases). Germline CDR1 SGHAT, CDR2 FQNNGV. V lost 1 base and J lost 5, with 5 bases in between. This CDR3 has 13 amino acids. CDR3 sequence (DNA): TGTGCCAGCAGCTTAGGGAGGACCGGGGAGCTGTTTTTT. It yields the protein CASSLGRTGELFF. Complete variable domain (other parts from reference TRBV11-2 and TRBJ2-2): EAGVAQSPRYKIIEKRQSVAFWCNPISGHATLYWYQQILGQGPKLLIQFQNNGVVDDSQLPKDRFSAERLKGVDSTLKIQPAKLEDSAVYLCASSLGRTGELFFGEGSRLTVL.

The sample holds one count of this clone. The chain uses TRBV2 and TRBJ2-1, with TRBD2 matching over 7 bases. V was pared by 7 bases and J by 7 bases, with 4 bases of the junction left unmatched. Germline-derived CDR1 and CDR2 are SNHLY and FYNNEI. The CDR3 is 12 residues long. In nucleotides, the CDR3 is TGTGCCAGCAAGCGGGATAGTAATGAGCAGTTCTTC. This encodes CASKRDSNEQFF. Filled out from reference TRBV2 and TRBJ2-1, the complete variable domain reads EPEVTQTPSHQVTQMGQEVILRCVPISNHLYFYWYRQILGQKVEFLVSFYNNEISEKSEIFDDQFSVERPDGSNFTLKIRSTKLEDSAMYFCASKRDSNEQFFGPGTRLTVL.

This rearrangement joins TRBV28 to TRBJ1-2; the D gene is possibly TRBD1 (5 bases). CDR3 length: 14 residues. Germline V gene sequence: CDR1 MDHEN, CDR2 SYDVKM. V was trimmed by 3 bases and J by 4 bases, leaving 12 bases between them. The CDR3 DNA is TGTGCCAGCAGTTTTTGGCAGGGCAGCTATGGCTACACCTTC. Its protein product is CASSFWQGSYGYTF.

V usage is TRBV10-3 and J usage is TRBJ2-3, with 9 nucleotides matching TRBD2. The CDR3 length is 17 residues. The germline CDR1 and CDR2 sequences are ENHRY and SYGVKD. The trim removed 0 bases at V and 6 bases at J, leaving 10 bases unmatched. The CDR3 bases are TGTGCCATCAGTGAGTCCCCGGGGACTAGCTTGCAGGATACGCAGTATTTT. Amino acids: CAISESPGTSLQDTQYF.

V and J are TRBV9 and TRBJ2-1, with D perhaps matching TRBD2 (6 bases). The CDR3 is made up of 20 amino acids. V was pared by 1 base and J by 0 bases, with 23 bases between. Germline V lookup: CDR1 SGDLS, CDR2 YYNGEE. The CDR3 loop reads CASSVRDGSGVKGSYNEQFF. DNA for the CDR3: TGTGCCAGCAGCGTAAGGGATGGGTCGGGGGTAAAAGGCTCCTACAATGAGCAGTTCTTC.